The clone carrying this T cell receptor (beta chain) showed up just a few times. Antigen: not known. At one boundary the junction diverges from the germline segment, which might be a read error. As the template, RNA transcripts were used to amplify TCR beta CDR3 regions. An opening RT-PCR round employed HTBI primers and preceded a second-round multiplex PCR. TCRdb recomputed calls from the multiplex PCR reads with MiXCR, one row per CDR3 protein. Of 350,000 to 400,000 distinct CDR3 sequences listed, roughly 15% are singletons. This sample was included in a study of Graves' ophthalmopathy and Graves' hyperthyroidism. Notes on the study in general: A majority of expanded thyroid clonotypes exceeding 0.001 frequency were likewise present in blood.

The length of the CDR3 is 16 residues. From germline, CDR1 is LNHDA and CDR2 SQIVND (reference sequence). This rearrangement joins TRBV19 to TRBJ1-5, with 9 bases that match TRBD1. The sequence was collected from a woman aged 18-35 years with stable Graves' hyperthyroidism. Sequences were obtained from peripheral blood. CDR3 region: CASGMTGQGFNQPQHF. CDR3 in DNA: TGTGCCAGTGGTATGACGGGACAGGGTTTCAATCAGCCCCAGCATTTT.